This T cell receptor (beta chain) was identified in a study of blood T cell repertoires in COVID-19. Those who participated ranged in age from roughly 18 to 89 years and resided in about two dozen US areas. This CDR3 has 13 residues. V lost 4 bases and J 1 base, leaving 7 bases between the germline ends. CDR1 SGHRS and CDR2 YFSETQ come from the germline V gene. The assay was immunoSEQ multiplex PCR, and TCRdb's table has in-frame clones only and misses some. This table has 200,000 to 250,000 clones, roughly four fifths appearing once. Material for sequencing was PBMCs or T cells enriched from blood (not recorded which). The chain uses TRBV5-1 and TRBJ2-3; D is unclear. The receptor was isolated from a middle-aged man who had recovered from COVID-19. The CDR3 loop reads CASSQFRTDTQYF. Written as DNA, the CDR3 is TGCGCCAGCAGCCAATTCCGCACAGATACGCAGTATTTT.